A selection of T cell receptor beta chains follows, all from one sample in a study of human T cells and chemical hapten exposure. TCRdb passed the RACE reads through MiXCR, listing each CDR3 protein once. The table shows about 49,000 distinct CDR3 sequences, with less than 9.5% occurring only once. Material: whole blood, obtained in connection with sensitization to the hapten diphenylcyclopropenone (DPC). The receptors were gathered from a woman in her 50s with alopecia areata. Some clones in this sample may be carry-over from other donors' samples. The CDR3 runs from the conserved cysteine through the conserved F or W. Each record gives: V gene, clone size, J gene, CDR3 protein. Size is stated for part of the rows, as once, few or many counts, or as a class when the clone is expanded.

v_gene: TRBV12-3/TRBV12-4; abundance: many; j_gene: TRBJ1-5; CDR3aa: CASSTGDGSNQPQHF
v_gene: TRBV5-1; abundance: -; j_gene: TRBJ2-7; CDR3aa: CASSLGQTPPYEQYF
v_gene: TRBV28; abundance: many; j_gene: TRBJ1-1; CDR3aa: CASAVRNTEAFF
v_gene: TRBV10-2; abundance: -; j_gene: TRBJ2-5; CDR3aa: CASGSSRDREYQETQYF
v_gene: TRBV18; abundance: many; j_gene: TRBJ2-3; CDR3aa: CASSPGTARTDTQYF
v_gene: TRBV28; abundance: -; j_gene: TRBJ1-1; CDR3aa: CASREPFRTEAFF
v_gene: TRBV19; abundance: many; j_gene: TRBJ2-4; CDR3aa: CASSFGTSDKNIQYF
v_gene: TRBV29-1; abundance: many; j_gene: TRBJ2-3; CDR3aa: CSVERGSGTDTQYF
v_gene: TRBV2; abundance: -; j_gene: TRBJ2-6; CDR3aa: CASRDRASGANVLTF
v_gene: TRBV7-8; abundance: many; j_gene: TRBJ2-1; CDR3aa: CASVSGTSINEQFF
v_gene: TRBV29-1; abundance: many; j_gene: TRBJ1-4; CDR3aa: CSVEVGQGAEKLFF
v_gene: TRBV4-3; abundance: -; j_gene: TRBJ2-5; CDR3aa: CASSQDLQGWETQYF
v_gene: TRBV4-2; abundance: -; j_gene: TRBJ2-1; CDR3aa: CASSQAGTSSVEQFF
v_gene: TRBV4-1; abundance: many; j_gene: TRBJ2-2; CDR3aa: CASSIPGGTSGLPGELFF
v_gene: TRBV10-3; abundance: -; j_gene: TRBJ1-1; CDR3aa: CAISESQNTEAFF
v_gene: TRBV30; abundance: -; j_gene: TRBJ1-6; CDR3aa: CAGNGGSANNSPLHF
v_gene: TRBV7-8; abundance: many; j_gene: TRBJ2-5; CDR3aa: CASSLNVVRETQYF
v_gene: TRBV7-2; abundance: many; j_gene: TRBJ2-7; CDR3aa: CASSRSSRGEQYF
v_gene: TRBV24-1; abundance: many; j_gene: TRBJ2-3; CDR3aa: CATSDLTSPDTQYF
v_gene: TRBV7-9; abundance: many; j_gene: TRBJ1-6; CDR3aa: CASSLEDSPLHF
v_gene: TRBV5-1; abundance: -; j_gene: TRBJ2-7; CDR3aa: CASSLASGTQVEQYF
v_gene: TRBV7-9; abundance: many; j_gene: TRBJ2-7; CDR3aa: CASSFASEQYF
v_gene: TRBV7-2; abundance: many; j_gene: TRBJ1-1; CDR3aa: CASSSNILEAFF
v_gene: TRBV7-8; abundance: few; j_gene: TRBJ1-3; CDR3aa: CASSVGPPSSGNTIYF
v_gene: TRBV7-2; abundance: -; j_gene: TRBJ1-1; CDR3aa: CASSQGPNTEAFF
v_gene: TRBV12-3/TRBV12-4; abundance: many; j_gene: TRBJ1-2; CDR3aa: CASSPGTGGYGYTF
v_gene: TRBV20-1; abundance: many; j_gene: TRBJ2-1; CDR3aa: CSGAGASSYNEQFF
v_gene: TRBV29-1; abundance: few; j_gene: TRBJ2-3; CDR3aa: CSVAEAGTQYF
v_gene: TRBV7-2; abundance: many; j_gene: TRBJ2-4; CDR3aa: CASSTGNIQYF
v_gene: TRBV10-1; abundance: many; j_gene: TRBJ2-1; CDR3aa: CASRGQGDNEQFF